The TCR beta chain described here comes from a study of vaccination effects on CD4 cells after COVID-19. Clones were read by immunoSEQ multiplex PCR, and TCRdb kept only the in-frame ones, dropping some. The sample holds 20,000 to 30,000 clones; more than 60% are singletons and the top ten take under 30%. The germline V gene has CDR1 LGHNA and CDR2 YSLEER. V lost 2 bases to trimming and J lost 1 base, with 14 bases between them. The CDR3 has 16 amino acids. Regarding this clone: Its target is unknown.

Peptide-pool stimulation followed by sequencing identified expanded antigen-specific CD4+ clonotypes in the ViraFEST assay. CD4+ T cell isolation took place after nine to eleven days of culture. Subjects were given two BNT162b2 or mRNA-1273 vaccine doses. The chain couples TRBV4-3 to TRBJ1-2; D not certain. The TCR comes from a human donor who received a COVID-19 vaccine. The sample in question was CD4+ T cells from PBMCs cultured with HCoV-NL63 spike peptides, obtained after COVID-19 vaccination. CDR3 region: CASSQTQQRINYGYTF. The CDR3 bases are TGCGCCAGCAGCCAAACACAACAGCGTATTAACTATGGCTACACCTTC.